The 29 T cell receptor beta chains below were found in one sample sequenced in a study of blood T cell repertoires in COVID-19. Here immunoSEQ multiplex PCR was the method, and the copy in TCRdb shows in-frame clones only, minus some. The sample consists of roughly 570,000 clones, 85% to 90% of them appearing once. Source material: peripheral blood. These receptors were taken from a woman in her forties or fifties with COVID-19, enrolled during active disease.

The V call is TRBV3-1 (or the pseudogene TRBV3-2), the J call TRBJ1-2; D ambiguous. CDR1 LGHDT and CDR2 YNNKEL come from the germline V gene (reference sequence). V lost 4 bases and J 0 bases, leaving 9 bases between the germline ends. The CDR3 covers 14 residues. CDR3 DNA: TGTGCCAGCAGCCCGCTAACAGCTAACTATGGCTACACCTTC. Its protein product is CASSPLTANYGYTF.

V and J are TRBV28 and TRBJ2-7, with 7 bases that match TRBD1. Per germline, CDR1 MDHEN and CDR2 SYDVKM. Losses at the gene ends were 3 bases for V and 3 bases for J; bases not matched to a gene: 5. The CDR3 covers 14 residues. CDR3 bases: TGTGCCAGCAGTTTGAGGGGGCCCTACTACGAGCAGTACTTC. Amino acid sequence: CASSLRGPYYEQYF.

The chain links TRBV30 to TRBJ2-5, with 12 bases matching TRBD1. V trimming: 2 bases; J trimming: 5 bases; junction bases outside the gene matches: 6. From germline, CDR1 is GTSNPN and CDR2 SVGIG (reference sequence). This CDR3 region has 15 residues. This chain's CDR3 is CAWSLGTGGQETQYF. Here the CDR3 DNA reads TGTGCCTGGAGTCTGGGGACAGGGGGCCAGGAGACCCAGTACTTC. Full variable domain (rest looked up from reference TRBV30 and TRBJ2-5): SQTIHQWPATLVQPVGSPLSLECTVEGTSNPNLYWYRQAAGRGLQLLFYSVGIGQISSEVPQNLSASRPQDRQFILSSKKLLLSDSGFYLCAWSLGTGGQETQYFGPGTRLLVL.

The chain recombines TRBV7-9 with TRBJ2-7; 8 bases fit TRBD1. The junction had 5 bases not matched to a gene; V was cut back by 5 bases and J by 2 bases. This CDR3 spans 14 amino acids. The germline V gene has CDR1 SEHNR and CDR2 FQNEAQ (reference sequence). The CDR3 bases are TGTGCCAGCAGCCCGGACAGGGCCCCCTACGAGCAGTACTTC. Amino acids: CASSPDRAPYEQYF. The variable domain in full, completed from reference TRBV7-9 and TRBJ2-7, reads DTGVSQNPRHKITKRGQNVTFRCDPISEHNRLYWYRQTLGQGPEFLTYFQNEAQLEKSRLLSDRFSAERPKGSFSTLEIQRTEQGDSAMYLCASSPDRAPYEQYFGPGTRLTVT.

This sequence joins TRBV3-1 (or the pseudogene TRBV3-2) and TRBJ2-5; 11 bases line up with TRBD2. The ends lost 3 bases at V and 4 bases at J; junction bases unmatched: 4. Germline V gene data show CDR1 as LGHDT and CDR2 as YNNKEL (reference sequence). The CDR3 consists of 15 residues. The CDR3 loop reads CASSQRLAGGETQYF. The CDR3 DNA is TGTGCCAGCAGCCAGAGGCTAGCGGGGGGAGAGACCCAGTACTTC.

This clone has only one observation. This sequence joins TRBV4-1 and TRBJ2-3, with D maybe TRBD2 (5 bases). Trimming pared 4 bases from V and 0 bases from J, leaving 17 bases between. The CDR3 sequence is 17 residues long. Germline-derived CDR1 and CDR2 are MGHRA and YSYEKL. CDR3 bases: TGCGCCAGCAGCCCCTCCGGACTGCTCTCTAGCACAGATACGCAGTATTTT. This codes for CASSPSGLLSSTDTQYF.

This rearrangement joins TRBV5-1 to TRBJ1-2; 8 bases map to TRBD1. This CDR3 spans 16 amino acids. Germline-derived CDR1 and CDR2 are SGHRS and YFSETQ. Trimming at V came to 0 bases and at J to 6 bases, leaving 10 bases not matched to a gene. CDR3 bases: TGCGCCAGCAGCTTGGTTCAGGGGGCGGGTAAAGATGGCTACACCTTC. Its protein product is CASSLVQGAGKDGYTF.

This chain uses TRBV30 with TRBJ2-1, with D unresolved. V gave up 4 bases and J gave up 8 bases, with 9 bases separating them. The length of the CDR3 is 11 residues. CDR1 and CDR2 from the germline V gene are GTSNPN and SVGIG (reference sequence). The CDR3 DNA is TGTGCCTGGACCACTGCGGATGAGCAGTTCTTC. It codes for CAWTTADEQFF.

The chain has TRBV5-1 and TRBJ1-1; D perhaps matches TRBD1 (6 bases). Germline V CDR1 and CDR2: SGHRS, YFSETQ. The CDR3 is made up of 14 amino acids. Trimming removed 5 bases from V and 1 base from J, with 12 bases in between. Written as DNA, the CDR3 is TGCGCCAGCAGACAGGGCTCTTCGAACACTGAAGCTTTCTTT. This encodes CASRQGSSNTEAFF.

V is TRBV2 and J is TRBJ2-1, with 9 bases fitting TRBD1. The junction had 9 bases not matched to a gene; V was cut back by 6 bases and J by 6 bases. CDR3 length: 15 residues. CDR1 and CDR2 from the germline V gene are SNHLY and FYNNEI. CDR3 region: CASRRIGTGPNEQFF. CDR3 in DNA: TGTGCCAGCAGGCGCATCGGGACAGGGCCCAATGAGCAGTTCTTC.

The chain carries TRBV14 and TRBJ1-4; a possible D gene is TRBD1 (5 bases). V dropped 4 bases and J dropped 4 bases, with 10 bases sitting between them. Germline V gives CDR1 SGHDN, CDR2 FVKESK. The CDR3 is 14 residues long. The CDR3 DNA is TGTGCCAGCAGCCTTGACAGATTTAATGAAAAACTGTTTTTT. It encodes CASSLDRFNEKLFF.

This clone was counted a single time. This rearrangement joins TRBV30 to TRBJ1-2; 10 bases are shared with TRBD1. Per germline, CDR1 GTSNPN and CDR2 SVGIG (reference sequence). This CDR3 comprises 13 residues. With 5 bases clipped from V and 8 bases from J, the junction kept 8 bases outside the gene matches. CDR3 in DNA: TGTGCCTGGCGGACAGGGGGATCGTGGGGCTACACCTTC. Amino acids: CAWRTGGSWGYTF.

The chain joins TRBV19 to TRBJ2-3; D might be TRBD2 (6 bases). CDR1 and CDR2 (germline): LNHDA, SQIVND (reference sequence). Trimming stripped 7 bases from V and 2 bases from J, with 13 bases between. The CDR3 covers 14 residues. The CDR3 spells CASTGDTLTDTQYF. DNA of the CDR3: TGTGCCAGTACGGGAGACACCCTCACAGATACGCAGTATTTT.

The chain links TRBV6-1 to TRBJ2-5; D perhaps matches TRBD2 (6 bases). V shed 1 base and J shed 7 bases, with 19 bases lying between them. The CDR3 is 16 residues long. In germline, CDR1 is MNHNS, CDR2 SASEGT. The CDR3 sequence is CASSEGALGGLATQYF. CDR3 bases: TGTGCCAGCAGTGAAGGGGCTTTAGGAGGGCTTGCGACCCAGTACTTC.

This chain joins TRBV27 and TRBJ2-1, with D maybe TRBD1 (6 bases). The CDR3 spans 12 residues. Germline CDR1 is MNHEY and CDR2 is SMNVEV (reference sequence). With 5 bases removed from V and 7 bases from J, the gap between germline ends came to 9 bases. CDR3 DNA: TGTGCCAGCAGTGTACAGGGAAATGAGCAGTTCTTC. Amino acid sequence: CASSVQGNEQFF.

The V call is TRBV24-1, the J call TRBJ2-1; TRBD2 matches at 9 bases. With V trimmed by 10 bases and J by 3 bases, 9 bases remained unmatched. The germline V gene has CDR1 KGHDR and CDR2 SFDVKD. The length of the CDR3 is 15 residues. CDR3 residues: CATSPKRGDYNEQFF. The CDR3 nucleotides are TGTGCCACAAGCCCTAAGCGGGGGGACTACAATGAGCAGTTCTTC.

CDR3 DNA sequence: TGCGCCAGCAGCTTGGCCGGGACAGGCGGGGTCGATGAGCAGTTCTTC. Translation: CASSLAGTGGVDEQFF. The chain joins TRBV5-1 to TRBJ2-1, with TRBD1 matching 8 bases. This CDR3 region has 16 residues. V lost 0 bases and J lost 8; bases outside the gene matches: 10. Germline CDR1 is SGHRS and CDR2 is YFSETQ.

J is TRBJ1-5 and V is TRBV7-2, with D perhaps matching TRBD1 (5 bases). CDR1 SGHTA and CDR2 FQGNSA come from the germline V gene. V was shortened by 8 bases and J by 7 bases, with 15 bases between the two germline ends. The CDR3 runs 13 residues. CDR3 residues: CASRLGAGQPQHF. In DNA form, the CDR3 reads TGTGCCAGCCGGCTTGGGGCGGGGCAGCCCCAGCATTTT. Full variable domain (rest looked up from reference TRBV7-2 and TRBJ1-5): GAGVSQSPSNKVTEKGKDVELRCDPISGHTALYWYRQSLGQGLEFLIYFQGNSAPDKSGLPSDRFSAERTGGSVSTLTIQRTQQEDSAVYLCASRLGAGQPQHFGDGTRLSIL.

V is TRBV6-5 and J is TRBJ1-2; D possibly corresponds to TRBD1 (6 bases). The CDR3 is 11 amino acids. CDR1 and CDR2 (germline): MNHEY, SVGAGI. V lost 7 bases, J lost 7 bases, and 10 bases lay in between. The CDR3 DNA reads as TGTGCCAGCAAGGGGGTGCGTGGCTACACCTTC. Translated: CASKGVRGYTF.

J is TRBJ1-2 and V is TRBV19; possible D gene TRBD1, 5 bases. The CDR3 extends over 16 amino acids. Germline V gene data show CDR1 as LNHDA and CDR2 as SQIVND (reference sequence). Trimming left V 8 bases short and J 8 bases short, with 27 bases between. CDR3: CASRSLRRGPGGGYTF. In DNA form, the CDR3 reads TGTGCCAGTCGATCCCTCCGGAGGGGACCAGGTGGGGGCTACACCTTC.

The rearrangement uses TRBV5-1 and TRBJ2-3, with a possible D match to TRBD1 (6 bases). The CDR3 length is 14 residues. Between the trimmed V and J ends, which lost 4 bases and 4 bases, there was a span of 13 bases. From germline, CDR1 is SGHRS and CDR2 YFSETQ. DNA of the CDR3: TGCGCCAGCAGCCCGGGACACGGAGCAGATACGCAGTATTTT. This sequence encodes CASSPGHGADTQYF.

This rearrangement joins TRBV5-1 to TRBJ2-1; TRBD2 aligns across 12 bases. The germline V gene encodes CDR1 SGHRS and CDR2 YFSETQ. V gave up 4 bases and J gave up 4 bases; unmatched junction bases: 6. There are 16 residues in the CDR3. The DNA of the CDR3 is TGCGCCAGCAGCCTAGACGGGACTAGCGGGTACAATGAGCAGTTCTTC. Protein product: CASSLDGTSGYNEQFF.

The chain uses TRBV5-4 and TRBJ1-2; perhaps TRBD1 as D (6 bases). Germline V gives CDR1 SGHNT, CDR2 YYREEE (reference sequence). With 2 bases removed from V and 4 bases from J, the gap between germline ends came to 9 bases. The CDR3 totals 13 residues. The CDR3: CASSLQGPYGYTF. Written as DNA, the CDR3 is TGTGCCAGCAGCTTACAGGGCCCCTATGGCTACACCTTC.

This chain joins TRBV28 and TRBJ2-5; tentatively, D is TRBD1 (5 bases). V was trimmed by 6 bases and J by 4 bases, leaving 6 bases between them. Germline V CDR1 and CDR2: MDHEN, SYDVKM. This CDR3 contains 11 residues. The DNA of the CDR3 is TGTGCCAGCAGGGGGCGAGAGACCCAGTACTTC. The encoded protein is CASRGRETQYF.

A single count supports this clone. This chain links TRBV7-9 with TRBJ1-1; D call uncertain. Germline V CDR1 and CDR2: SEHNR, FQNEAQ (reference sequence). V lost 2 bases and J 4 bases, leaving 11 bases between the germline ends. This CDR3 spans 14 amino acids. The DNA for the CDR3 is TGTGCCAGCAGCTTACGGGAGGGAGGCACTGAAGCTTTCTTT. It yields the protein CASSLREGGTEAFF.

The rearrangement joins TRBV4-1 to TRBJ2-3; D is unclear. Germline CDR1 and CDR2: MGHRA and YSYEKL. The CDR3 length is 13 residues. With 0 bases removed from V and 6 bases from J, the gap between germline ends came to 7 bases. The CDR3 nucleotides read TGCGCCAGCAGCCAAGAAAGCCGGGATACGCAGTATTTT. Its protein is CASSQESRDTQYF.

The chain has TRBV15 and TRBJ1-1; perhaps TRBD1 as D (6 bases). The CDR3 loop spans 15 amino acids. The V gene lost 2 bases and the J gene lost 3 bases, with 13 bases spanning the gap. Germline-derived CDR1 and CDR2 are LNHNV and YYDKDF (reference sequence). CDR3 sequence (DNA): TGTGCCACCAGCAGAACAGGGTCCGCGGACACTGAAGCTTTCTTT. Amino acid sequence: CATSRTGSADTEAFF.

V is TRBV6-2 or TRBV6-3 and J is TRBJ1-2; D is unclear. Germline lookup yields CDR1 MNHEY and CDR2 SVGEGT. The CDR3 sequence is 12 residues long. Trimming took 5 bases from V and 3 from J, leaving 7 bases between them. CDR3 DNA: TGTGCCAGCAGTGAGGAGGACTATGGCTACACCTTC. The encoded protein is CASSEEDYGYTF.

This chain's CDR3 is CASSVDPYGEYENTEAFF. CDR3 DNA: TGCGCCAGCAGCGTTGACCCCTACGGGGAGTACGAGAACACTGAAGCTTTCTTT. V usage is TRBV5-1 and J usage is TRBJ1-1; D uncertain. Trimming left V 4 bases short and J 1 base short, with 23 bases between. CDR3 length: 18 amino acids. Germline lookup yields CDR1 SGHRS and CDR2 YFSETQ.